This T cell receptor beta chain emerged from a study of shared clonotypes between healthy human individuals. Overall study: Each donor contributed plates that comprised three CD4 naive, three CD4 memory, two CD8 naive and one CD8 memory. The study's findings and limits: Researchers found naive subsets generally carried larger estimated richness than memory subsets. Non-shared clonotypes showed lower generation probabilities than clonotypes common to all four donors.

Methods used by the authors: Filtering differed, since immunoSEQ gave only junction sequences and no quality scores. The table came from immunoSEQ multiplex PCR; TCRdb's copy has only in-frame clones and leaves some out. V and J calls and clone size are given by that table; D and trimming were obtained from the DNA. This table has over 2 million clones, about 95% appearing once. A note on this clone: Its antigen is unknown.

The CDR3 is 14 amino acids. The germline gives CDR1 MNHEY, CDR2 SMNVEV (reference sequence). V was trimmed by 3 bases and J by 2 bases, leaving 8 bases between them. The clonotype was recovered from a man younger than 35 in good health. The gene calls are TRBV27 and TRBJ2-1; no clear D. The specimen was naive CD4+ T cells sorted from blood. Subset in this sample: CD45RA+ positively selected. The CDR3 loop reads CASSLAEPYNEQFF. The CDR3 DNA sequence: TGTGCCAGCAGTTTGGCGGAACCCTACAATGAGCAGTTCTTC.